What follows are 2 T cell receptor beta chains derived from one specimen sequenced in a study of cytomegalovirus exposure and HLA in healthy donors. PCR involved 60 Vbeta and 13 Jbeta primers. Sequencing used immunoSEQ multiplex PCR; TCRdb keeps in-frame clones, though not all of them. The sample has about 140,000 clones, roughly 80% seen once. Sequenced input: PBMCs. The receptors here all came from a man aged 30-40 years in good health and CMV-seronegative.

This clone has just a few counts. This chain's CDR3 is CASRREFGRLADTQYF. CDR3 in DNA: TGCGCCAGCAGGCGGGAATTCGGACGATTGGCAGATACGCAGTATTTT. The rearrangement joins TRBV5-1 to TRBJ2-3; D is possibly TRBD2 (6 bases). Trimming pared 5 bases from V and 4 bases from J, leaving 20 bases between. From germline, CDR1 is SGHRS and CDR2 YFSETQ. The CDR3 extends over 16 amino acids.

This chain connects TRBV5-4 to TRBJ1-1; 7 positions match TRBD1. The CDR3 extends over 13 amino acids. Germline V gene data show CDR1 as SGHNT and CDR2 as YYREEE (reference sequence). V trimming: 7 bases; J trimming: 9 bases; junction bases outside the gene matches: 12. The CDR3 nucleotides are TGTGCCAGCGCAGGGGGGTTGGAAGGGAAAGCTTTCTTT. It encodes CASAGGLEGKAFF.